This T cell receptor (beta chain) was observed in a study of T cell responses to AZD1222 COVID-19 vaccine. Overall study context: Second doses that came at about 4 or about 12 weeks were put together.

Trimming took 1 base from V and 0 from J; bases not matched to a gene: 4. Germline CDR1 LGHNA, CDR2 YSLEER. This CDR3 spans 18 amino acids. Notes on the study in general: White British donors predominated, females outnumbered males, and clonal diversity was possibly underestimated. Two AZD1222 doses significantly raised spike-specific TCR breadth and depth over controls. In the spike-specific TCR repertoire, nearly half reportedly target unmutated variant regions.

The data were produced by immunoSEQ multiplex PCR, yet TCRdb's version contains in-frame clones alone and is incomplete. This table has over 95,000 clones, approximately 87% appearing once. This clone was found once. Its antigen is still unknown. The sample consisted of peripheral blood, taken on day 0 of AZD1222 vaccination. The chain combines TRBV4-3 with TRBJ2-6; 9 bases agree with TRBD1. The TCR originated in an adult in good health. The CDR3: CASSQGQGGPSGANVLTF. The DNA of the CDR3 is TGCGCCAGCAGCCAAGGACAGGGGGGGCCCTCTGGGGCCAACGTCCTGACTTTC.